This entry is about one T cell receptor (beta chain). Its antigen remains unidentified. One base away there is no much larger clone; base qualities are not given. CDR1 and CDR2 are drawn from the germline V gene (reference sequence): LNHDA, SQIVND. The CDR3 runs 15 residues from the cysteine to the phenylalanine. Only the CDR3 region is kept as DNA, spanning 45 bases read in frame from base 1. Trimming removed 7 bases from V and 1 base from J, leaving 14 bases between the germline ends. This record belongs to a study of blood T cell repertoires in COVID-19 (dated by TCRdb to the early 2020s). Looking at the study overall: Collaborator samples came from the United States, Italy and Spain and covered acute and convalescent phases of COVID-19. The material from the prospective study consisted of cDNA or gDNA derived from T cells, B-cell-depleted T cells, or PBMCs. The dataset comprised deeply sampled blood TCRbeta repertoires from subjects exposed to, actively infected with, or recovered from COVID-19. A freely available public database, intended as a resource for researchers studying the immune response to SARS-CoV-2, is where the repertoires were released. Samples were obtained from the ongoing ImmuneRACE study (first 160 participants) and from about 1,300 subjects provided by 6 global collaborators. Nearly every sample came with metadata listing a de-identified subject ID, COVID-19 status, age in years and sex. Where available, HLA class I and class II types were taken from metadata supplied by the sample provider and were not determined by assay-based typing. The paper as a whole reports these results and caveats: How much clinical and demographic metadata was included differed by source and by participant, and the metadata was provided uncurated.

TCRbeta CDR3 regions were amplified from genomic DNA by means of the immunoSEQ Assay, a bias-controlled multiplex PCR. Concerning the study's data processing: Nucleated cell counts per sample were estimated from amplification of reference gene primers within the assay. Sequence reads were collapsed and filtered to measure the absolute abundance of every unique TCRbeta CDR3 rearrangement. Productive Simpson clonality was computed per sample as the square root of Simpson's diversity index over productive rearrangements. TCRdb re-hosts the immuneACCESS table, in-frame sequences only. Its copies lack some clones; in the studies checked, an unresolved V gene accounts for under half of them, and the cause for the rest is not known. Clone size and V and J calls were adopted from that table, with D and trimming inferred from the DNA. The sample table records about 130,000 clones; about 85% of these occur just once. Roughly 4.5% of the sample comes from the top ten.

Whole blood was collected in K2EDTA tubes by collaborating institutions according to the institutions' own protocols. For TCRbeta analysis, collaborator samples were shipped as frozen whole blood, as isolated PBMCs, or as DNA extracted from either sample type. This chain joins TRBV19 to TRBJ1-5, and TRBD1 may be the D gene, going by 5 matching bases. The receptor's source is a human donor in a cohort sampled during active COVID-19. Sequencing used peripheral blood. The nucleotide sequence is given as TGTGCCAGTATGGGGGGACGGTTGAGCAATCAGCCCCAGCATTTT. It encodes CASMGGRLSNQPQHF.